This TCR beta chain emerged from a study of OX40 agonist ivuxolimab in advanced cancers. Trimming removed 3 bases from V and 0 bases from J; junction bases left unmatched: 0. The germline V gene has CDR1 KGHSH and CDR2 LQKENI. CDR3 length: 15 residues. Data came from immunoSEQ multiplex PCR; TCRdb stores just in-frame clones and leaves some out. The sample lists tens of thousands of clones, roughly 80% occurring once. The chain uses TRBV18 and TRBJ2-7, with 12 nucleotides matching TRBD1. This specimen was CD4+ or CD8+ T cells sorted from blood, taken in a trial of the OX40 agonist ivuxolimab. The sequence was obtained from an adult with an advanced solid tumor such as melanoma, head and neck, liver or kidney cancer. The CDR3 here is CASSPGQGASYEQYF. The CDR3 nucleotides are TGTGCCAGCTCACCGGGACAGGGGGCCTCCTACGAGCAGTACTTC.